One and the same sample provided the 18 T cell receptor beta chains below, sequenced in a study of blood T cell repertoires in COVID-19. The method was immunoSEQ multiplex PCR; TCRdb's version includes in-frame clones alone and lacks a portion of them. This table has a few hundred thousand clones, 85% to 90% appearing once. Source material: PBMCs or T cells enriched from blood (not recorded which). These receptors all stem from a woman in her thirties who had been exposed to COVID-19.

The chain links TRBV18 to TRBJ2-2, with 11 bases lining up with TRBD1. The CDR3 has 15 amino acids. CDR1 KGHSH and CDR2 LQKENI come from the germline V gene. With V trimmed by 4 bases and J by 4 bases, 2 bases remained unmatched. CDR3 loop: CASSRGTGGTGELFF. CDR3 in DNA: TGTGCCAGCTCACGTGGGACAGGGGGCACCGGGGAGCTGTTTTTT. Drawing the rest from reference TRBV18 and TRBJ2-2, the complete variable domain is NAGVMQNPRHLVRRRGQEARLRCSPMKGHSHVYWYRQLPEEGLKFMVYLQKENIIDESGMPKERFSAEFPKEGPSILRIQQVVRGDSAAYFCASSRGTGGTGELFFGEGSRLTVL.

The chain joins TRBV7-8 to TRBJ1-3, with a tentative D call TRBD1 (5 bases). Per the germline V gene, CDR1 is SGHVS and CDR2 is FQNEAQ. V was clipped by 0 bases and J by 0 bases, with 15 bases between them. This CDR3 spans 18 amino acids. CDR3 sequence (DNA): TGTGCCAGCAGCTTAGCGTCCGGTGACAGAGTCTCTGGAAACACCATATATTTT. Protein sequence: CASSLASGDRVSGNTIYF.

On this clone itself: Other DNA sequences in this sample translate to the same CDR3. The chain joins TRBV24-1 to TRBJ2-2; 8 nucleotides align to TRBD1. Per germline, CDR1 KGHDR and CDR2 SFDVKD. This CDR3 has 16 residues. The V and J ends lost 4 bases and 1 base, in that order; junction bases with no gene match: 4. Here the CDR3 reads CATSDRGTGNTGELFF. CDR3 sequence (DNA): TGTGCCACCAGTGACCGGGGGACAGGGAACACCGGGGAGCTGTTTTTT.

V usage is TRBV7-6 and J usage is TRBJ2-7, with 8 positions matching TRBD1. Per germline, CDR1 SGHVS and CDR2 FNYEAQ. Trimming cost V 5 bases and J 4 bases; bases outside gene matches: 10. The CDR3 has 15 amino acids. As DNA, the CDR3 is TGTGCCAGCAGCCAAGGACAGGGCCTTAGGTACGAGCAGTACTTC. As protein: CASSQGQGLRYEQYF.

The gene calls are TRBV19 and TRBJ2-1; no clear D gene. Trimming left V 5 bases short and J 4 bases short, with 9 bases between. Germline CDR1 and CDR2: LNHDA and SQIVND (reference sequence). The CDR3 is 13 residues long. This CDR3 reads CASSLNGYNEQFF. The DNA for the CDR3 is TGTGCCAGTAGTCTTAACGGGTACAATGAGCAGTTCTTC.

The rearrangement links TRBV9 to TRBJ1-1, with D perhaps TRBD1 (5 bases). Trimming took 4 bases from V and 3 from J, leaving 16 bases between them. CDR1 is SGDLS, CDR2 YYNGEE, per germline. This CDR3 has 15 amino acids. The CDR3 is CASSMYQGQDTEAFF. For the CDR3, the DNA is TGTGCCAGCAGCATGTATCAGGGTCAGGACACTGAAGCTTTCTTT.

V is TRBV7-8 and J is TRBJ1-5; the match to TRBD1 covers 7 bases. This CDR3 has 15 amino acids. The V gene's germline CDR1 is SGHVS and CDR2 FQNEAQ. V dropped 0 bases and J dropped 5; count of bases not matched to a gene: 4. The CDR3 here is CASSLAGTVDQPQHF. In DNA, the CDR3 is TGTGCCAGCAGCTTAGCCGGGACAGTGGATCAGCCCCAGCATTTT.

This chain uses TRBV18 with TRBJ1-5; D is unclear. Germline loops: CDR1 KGHSH, CDR2 LQKENI. The CDR3 runs to 17 residues. Deletions cut 4 bases from V and 2 bases from J, with 18 bases between. CDR3 nucleotides: TGTGCCAGCTCACGAGATCCGGCCGGGGATGGCAATCAGCCCCAGCATTTT. This gives the protein CASSRDPAGDGNQPQHF.

This chain connects TRBV15 to TRBJ1-4; D is perhaps TRBD1 (5 bases). Germline V lookup: CDR1 LNHNV, CDR2 YYDKDF (reference sequence). The CDR3 contains 16 residues. V was clipped by 0 bases and J by 2 bases, with 10 bases between them. The CDR3 bases are TGTGCCACCAGCAGAGATTACGGGGGTACTAATGAAAAACTGTTTTTT. As protein: CATSRDYGGTNEKLFF.

The rearrangement links TRBV28 to TRBJ1-2, with D possibly being TRBD1 (5 bases). The germline CDR1 and CDR2 sequences are MDHEN and SYDVKM. The CDR3 has 12 residues. V was cut by 8 bases and J by 10 bases, with 17 bases left in between. CDR3 nucleotides: TGTGCCAGCTTCGTGGGGGGGTCTTCCTACACCTTC. It encodes CASFVGGSSYTF.

The V gene is TRBV5-1, the J gene TRBJ1-5; 7 bases are a match to TRBD1. Germline V gives CDR1 SGHRS, CDR2 YFSETQ. The CDR3 is 14 residues long. V dropped 5 bases and J dropped 6; count of bases not matched to a gene: 8. The CDR3 here is CASSSRQGGQPQHF. In nucleotides, the CDR3 is TGCGCCAGCAGTTCGAGACAGGGTGGTCAGCCCCAGCATTTT.

The rearrangement links TRBV3-1 (or the pseudogene TRBV3-2) to TRBJ1-1; D may be TRBD1 (5 bases). Germline V gene data show CDR1 as LGHDT and CDR2 as YNNKEL (reference sequence). The CDR3 totals 14 residues. V was shortened by 5 bases and J by 5 bases, with 15 bases between the two germline ends. This CDR3 reads CASSSRDRGTEAFF. DNA for the CDR3: TGTGCCAGCAGCTCCCGGGATCGGGGGACTGAAGCTTTCTTT.

The V gene is TRBV13, the J gene TRBJ1-1; D not resolved. Between the trimmed V and J ends, which lost 5 bases and 0 bases, there was a span of 13 bases. There are 15 residues in the CDR3. Per germline, CDR1 PRHDT and CDR2 FYEKMQ (reference sequence). CDR3 sequence: CASSRLQHLNTEAFF. CDR3 sequence (DNA): TGTGCCAGCAGCCGGCTACAGCACTTGAACACTGAAGCTTTCTTT.

The gene calls are TRBV19 and TRBJ2-1; no reliable D call. Deletions cut 1 base from V and 7 bases from J, with 5 bases between. Germline CDR1 is LNHDA and CDR2 is SQIVND (reference sequence). The CDR3 is 12 amino acids. The CDR3, as DNA: TGTGCCAGTAGTATAGTAGAGAATGAGCAGTTCTTC. Protein: CASSIVENEQFF.

The CDR3 loop is CASSPLADYNEQFF. The DNA for the CDR3 is TGTGCCAGCAGCCCTTTAGCGGATTACAATGAGCAGTTCTTC. The chain carries TRBV3-1 (or the pseudogene TRBV3-2) and TRBJ2-1, with D perhaps TRBD2 (6 bases). Germline assignment: CDR1 LGHDT and CDR2 YNNKEL (reference sequence). This CDR3 has 14 amino acids. Trimming removed 4 bases from V and 4 bases from J, with 11 bases in between.

The chain combines TRBV19 with TRBJ2-7; the match to TRBD1 covers 8 bases. V shed 5 bases and J 3 bases; nucleotides not matched to a gene: 6. The CDR3 sequence is 14 residues long. Germline lookup yields CDR1 LNHDA and CDR2 SQIVND (reference sequence). The CDR3 DNA reads as TGTGCCAGTAGTGACCCGGGACAGGTCTACGAGCAGTACTTC. Translation gives CASSDPGQVYEQYF.

The chain combines TRBV20-1 with TRBJ1-1; D may be TRBD1 (5 bases). The V gene's germline CDR1 is DFQATT and CDR2 SNEGSKA (reference sequence). The CDR3 consists of 10 residues. V shed 6 bases and J shed 8 bases, with 10 bases lying between them. The CDR3 DNA reads as TGCAGTGCCTTGAGACAGGAAGCTTTCTTT. Amino acids: CSALRQEAFF.

The chain recombines TRBV10-3 with TRBJ2-7, with 9 bases that match TRBD1. CDR1 and CDR2 from the germline V gene are ENHRY and SYGVKD. V shed 9 bases and J 1 base; nucleotides not matched to a gene: 7. CDR3 length equals 14 residues. The DNA of the CDR3 is TGTGCCATAGAACCGGGACAGGGTTCCTACGAGCAGTACTTC. Amino acid sequence: CAIEPGQGSYEQYF.